This TCR beta chain was captured in a study of naive and memory T cell subsets. With 2 bases removed from V and 0 bases from J, the gap between germline ends came to 22 bases. Germline CDR1 reads DFQATT; CDR2 reads SNEGSKA (reference sequence). The CDR3 covers 18 residues. For blood and skin samples, reverse transcription used TCR alpha and beta constant primers. TCRdb itself ran the 5' RACE reads through MiXCR, one entry per CDR3 protein. The sample lists tens of thousands of distinct CDR3 sequences, approximately 22% occurring once. Whole-blood samples were less than 3 ml of peripheral blood from healthy adult volunteers.

The rearrangement joins TRBV20-1 to TRBJ2-5; no clear D. This receptor was taken from a female donor in good health. The CDR3 region is CSARTPSQTSGHQETQYF. The DNA for the CDR3 is TGCAGTGCTAGAACTCCTTCCCAGACGTCAGGCCACCAAGAGACCCAGTACTTC.